This T cell receptor beta chain is drawn from a study of T cell responses to AZD1222 COVID-19 vaccine. Looking at the study overall: Both about-4-week and about-12-week second-dose recipients were combined.

Profiling relied on immunoSEQ multiplex PCR, and the TCRdb table lists in-frame clones only, not all of them. The sample holds about 110,000 clones; about 90% are singletons and the top ten take 6.6%. On this clone: Its antigen remains unidentified.

Study-wide results and limits: Seropositive AZD1222 recipients at baseline numbered only five to seven. The reported proportion of spike-specific TCRs targeting unmutated variant regions was nearly half. Mostly white British, mostly female donors; authors suggested clonal diversity may be underestimated.

This CDR3 has 18 residues. V shed 3 bases, J shed 4 bases, and the junction held 16 bases outside the gene matches. Germline V CDR1 and CDR2: SGHNT, YYREEE (reference sequence). Source: peripheral blood, taken on day 0 of AZD1222 vaccination. This sequence originates from an adult in good health. The chain combines TRBV5-4 with TRBJ1-2, with 9 bases aligning to TRBD1. The CDR3 is CASSSRWTGDQLGYGYTF. The DNA of the CDR3 is TGTGCCAGCAGCTCCCGGTGGACAGGGGACCAACTTGGCTATGGCTACACCTTC.